A selection of T cell receptor beta chains follows, all from one sample in a study of identical twins. One entry per CDR3 protein, called by TCRdb with MiXCR from the 5' RACE reads. The sample holds 600,000 to 800,000 distinct CDR3 sequences, approximately 21% seen once. These records were also assigned to another study, of T cells expressing NK-cell markers.

Material for sequencing was PBMCs. Receptors originate from a woman aged 18-29 years in good health. Both conserved end residues are part of each CDR3. Fields, in order: CDR3 DNA, CDR3 protein, D gene, V gene, clone size, J gene, CDR3 length. The D gene is left open where the match is weak. Clone size is shown for a subset of rows, as once, few, many or a class of expanded clone.

DNA: TGTGCCAGCAGCGTAGCGGCTGAGCAGTTCTTC; CDR3: CASSVAAEQFF; D: NA; V: TRBV9; size: NA; J: TRBJ2-1; length: 11
DNA: TGTGCCAGCAGCTTAGTCGGGGGCTCTCAGTTTTACGAGCAGTACTTC; CDR3: CASSLVGGSQFYEQYF; D: NA; V: TRBV7-2; size: NA; J: TRBJ2-7; length: 16
DNA: TGTGCCAGCAGCCCACGACAGGTCCATCTCTACGAGCAGTACTTC; CDR3: CASSPRQVHLYEQYF; D: NA; V: TRBV7-2; size: NA; J: TRBJ2-7; length: 15
DNA: TGCAGCGTTGAAGCGGGAGGGAGCTCCTACGAGCAGTACTTC; CDR3: CSVEAGGSSYEQYF; D: TRBD2; V: TRBV29-1; size: NA; J: TRBJ2-7; length: 14
DNA: TGCAGTGCTAGACTGGGCGGGGGGGCGATGGTTGGAAACACCATATATTTT; CDR3: CSARLGGGAMVGNTIYF; D: NA; V: TRBV20-1; size: NA; J: TRBJ1-3; length: 17
DNA: TGTGCCAGCACCAATAATCTGAACACTGAAGCTTTCTTT; CDR3: CASTNNLNTEAFF; D: NA; V: TRBV12-3/TRBV12-4; size: few; J: TRBJ1-1; length: 13
DNA: TGCGCCAGCAGCCAAGATAAGTACGAACGCAATGAGCAGTTCTTC; CDR3: CASSQDKYERNEQFF; D: NA; V: TRBV4-3; size: NA; J: TRBJ2-1; length: 15
DNA: TGCAGCGTTGGCTCGGGTTGGGAGCAGTACTTC; CDR3: CSVGSGWEQYF; D: NA; V: TRBV29-1; size: few; J: TRBJ2-7; length: 11
DNA: TGTGCCAGCAGGCCGACAGGGGTTGGGTTAGCGAACACTGAAGCTTTCTTT; CDR3: CASRPTGVGLANTEAFF; D: TRBD1; V: TRBV6-1; size: once; J: TRBJ1-1; length: 17
DNA: TGCAGTGCTAGCAAGGACAGGAGTCGAGGCTACACCTTC; CDR3: CSASKDRSRGYTF; D: TRBD1; V: TRBV20-1; size: few; J: TRBJ1-2; length: 13
DNA: TGTGCCAGCAGCTACAGAGGGTCGGGACTAGCTGGTGGTACGCAGTATTTT; CDR3: CASSYRGSGLAGGTQYF; D: TRBD2; V: TRBV7-8; size: once; J: TRBJ2-3; length: 17
DNA: TGTGCCAGCAGTGTAGGGACACAGGGACCCTACGAGCAGTACTTC; CDR3: CASSVGTQGPYEQYF; D: NA; V: TRBV2; size: NA; J: TRBJ2-7; length: 15
DNA: TGTGCCAGCAGCCCCGTAGCGGGGGCCTACACAGATACGCAGTATTTT; CDR3: CASSPVAGAYTDTQYF; D: TRBD2; V: TRBV27; size: NA; J: TRBJ2-3; length: 16
DNA: TGTGCCACCCTACTAGGCTACGAGCAGTACTTC; CDR3: CATLLGYEQYF; D: NA; V: TRBV25-1; size: NA; J: TRBJ2-7; length: 11
DNA: TGTGCCACCAGTCCCAGATCCCTATCTAGCGGAAGCACAGATACGCAGTATTTT; CDR3: CATSPRSLSSGSTDTQYF; D: TRBD2; V: TRBV24-1; size: NA; J: TRBJ2-3; length: 18
DNA: TGTGCCAGCAGTTGGCGGGGCACAGATACGCAGTATTTT; CDR3: CASSWRGTDTQYF; D: NA; V: TRBV6-5; size: many; J: TRBJ2-3; length: 13
DNA: TGCAGTGCTAGAGACGCAGCGGTAGCGGGCCATGGGAATGAGCAGTTCTTC; CDR3: CSARDAAVAGHGNEQFF; D: TRBD2; V: TRBV20-1; size: few; J: TRBJ2-1; length: 17
DNA: TGCAGTGCCACCCCTTTTCTAGCGGGAGGGAACGAGCAGTACTTC; CDR3: CSATPFLAGGNEQYF; D: TRBD2; V: TRBV20-1; size: few; J: TRBJ2-7; length: 15
DNA: TGCGCCAGCAGGATCCGGGGGGCCGTCGCCGGGGAGCTGTTTTTT; CDR3: CASRIRGAVAGELFF; D: NA; V: TRBV5-1; size: NA; J: TRBJ2-2; length: 15
DNA: TGCGCCAGCAGCCAAGAGGGTCGGAGTTTCAATGAGCAGTTCTTC; CDR3: CASSQEGRSFNEQFF; D: NA; V: TRBV4-3; size: few; J: TRBJ2-1; length: 15
DNA: TGTGCCAGCAGCTCCAACGGGAGGGGGACCTACAATGAGCAGTTCTTC; CDR3: CASSSNGRGTYNEQFF; D: TRBD2; V: TRBV5-6; size: once; J: TRBJ2-1; length: 16
DNA: TGCGCCAGCAGCTTTCCTCCGGCAGGGACCTACAATGAGCAGTTCTTC; CDR3: CASSFPPAGTYNEQFF; D: NA; V: TRBV5-1; size: NA; J: TRBJ2-1; length: 16
DNA: TGCAGCGCCCCGACAGGGGTTTACAATGGCTACACCTTC; CDR3: CSAPTGVYNGYTF; D: TRBD1; V: TRBV29-1; size: NA; J: TRBJ1-2; length: 13
DNA: TGTGCCAGCAGCGGACCGAGTAGCACAGATACGCAGTATTTT; CDR3: CASSGPSSTDTQYF; D: NA; V: TRBV21-1; size: few; J: TRBJ2-3; length: 14
DNA: TGCAGTGCAGGGGACAGGACTAACTATGGCTACACCTTC; CDR3: CSAGDRTNYGYTF; D: TRBD1; V: TRBV20-1; size: few; J: TRBJ1-2; length: 13
DNA: TGCGCCAGCAGCCGCCATAGCGGGAGCTCCTACAATGAGCAGTTCTTC; CDR3: CASSRHSGSSYNEQFF; D: TRBD2; V: TRBV4-3; size: NA; J: TRBJ2-1; length: 16
DNA: TGTGCCACCAGTGACCCTGGCCGTCCCTATGAGCAGTTCTTC; CDR3: CATSDPGRPYEQFF; D: NA; V: TRBV24-1; size: few; J: TRBJ2-1; length: 14
DNA: TGCGCCAGCAGCTTGGAGTCGCGTGGTAGCCTTAACTATGGCTACACCTTC; CDR3: CASSLESRGSLNYGYTF; D: NA; V: TRBV5-1; size: NA; J: TRBJ1-2; length: 17
DNA: TGTGCCAGCAGCACGGACCCGAACACTGAAGCTTTCTTT; CDR3: CASSTDPNTEAFF; D: NA; V: TRBV7-3; size: many; J: TRBJ1-1; length: 13
DNA: TGTGCCATCAGTGAGGGGACTCCGAGTGTGGATACGCAGTATTTT; CDR3: CAISEGTPSVDTQYF; D: NA; V: TRBV10-3; size: few; J: TRBJ2-3; length: 15
DNA: TGCAGCGTTCAAGGACAGGGTGGCGAAAAACTGTTTTTT; CDR3: CSVQGQGGEKLFF; D: TRBD1; V: TRBV29-1; size: NA; J: TRBJ1-4; length: 13
DNA: TGTGCCAGCAGCTTAGACAGTCACTCTGGGGCCAACGTCCTGACTTTC; CDR3: CASSLDSHSGANVLTF; D: NA; V: TRBV7-8; size: NA; J: TRBJ2-6; length: 16
DNA: TGTGCCAGCAGCCGAATCAGCTACGAGCAGTACTTC; CDR3: CASSRISYEQYF; D: NA; V: TRBV13; size: once; J: TRBJ2-7; length: 12
DNA: TGTGCCAGCAGCTCAAGAGGGACAGGGGTCACCGGGGAGCTGTTTTTT; CDR3: CASSSRGTGVTGELFF; D: TRBD1; V: TRBV5-6; size: NA; J: TRBJ2-2; length: 16
DNA: TGTGCCAGCAGGGGACAGGCAACAGATACGCAGTATTTT; CDR3: CASRGQATDTQYF; D: TRBD1; V: TRBV7-9; size: NA; J: TRBJ2-3; length: 13
DNA: TGCAGTGCTAGATTACAGGGGGCGCGAGATACGCAGTATTTT; CDR3: CSARLQGARDTQYF; D: TRBD1; V: TRBV20-1; size: few; J: TRBJ2-3; length: 14
DNA: TGTGCCAGCAGCCGCGGAGTTCGTAAGGGATCCTACAATGAGCAGTTCTTC; CDR3: CASSRGVRKGSYNEQFF; D: NA; V: TRBV4-2; size: NA; J: TRBJ2-1; length: 17
DNA: TGTGCCAGCAGTTCCGGGAATCATGGCTACACCTTC; CDR3: CASSSGNHGYTF; D: NA; V: TRBV27; size: few; J: TRBJ1-2; length: 12
DNA: TGTGCCAGCAGCGTAGACGGCCGACCGGGAAACACCATATATTTT; CDR3: CASSVDGRPGNTIYF; D: NA; V: TRBV9; size: few; J: TRBJ1-3; length: 15
DNA: TGTGCCAGCAGTTCGATCCAGGGCGGGAGCGTCCCCTACGAGCAGTACTTC; CDR3: CASSSIQGGSVPYEQYF; D: NA; V: TRBV21-1; size: NA; J: TRBJ2-7; length: 17
DNA: TGTGCCAGCAGCAAATCCGGGACTAGCGGGGCACACAATGAGCAGTTCTTC; CDR3: CASSKSGTSGAHNEQFF; D: TRBD2; V: TRBV5-4; size: NA; J: TRBJ2-1; length: 17
DNA: TGTGCCAGCAGTTTAGTGGAGACAGGGGGCGGCGGCTACACCTTC; CDR3: CASSLVETGGGGYTF; D: TRBD1; V: TRBV12-3/TRBV12-4; size: few; J: TRBJ1-2; length: 15
DNA: TGCGCCAGCTCCCCAGGCTGGGCAGCCCAAGAGACCCAGTACTTC; CDR3: CASSPGWAAQETQYF; D: NA; V: TRBV5-1; size: NA; J: TRBJ2-5; length: 15
DNA: TGCAGTGCTGGGGGAAGCCCCTACAATGAGCAGTTCTTC; CDR3: CSAGGSPYNEQFF; D: NA; V: TRBV20-1; size: many; J: TRBJ2-1; length: 13
DNA: TGCAGTGCAACGGGACAGTACTATGGCTACACCTTC; CDR3: CSATGQYYGYTF; D: TRBD1; V: TRBV20-1; size: many; J: TRBJ1-2; length: 12
DNA: TGTGCCAGCAGTCGCCAGACAGGGAATAATTCACCCCTCCACTTT; CDR3: CASSRQTGNNSPLHF; D: TRBD1; V: TRBV27; size: NA; J: TRBJ1-6; length: 15
DNA: TGTGCCAGCAGCCAAGAATGGCTAGCGGGGGGGCAGGAAGAGACCCAGTACTTC; CDR3: CASSQEWLAGGQEETQYF; D: TRBD2; V: TRBV4-2; size: NA; J: TRBJ2-5; length: 18
DNA: TGTGCCAGCAGCTTAATCCGCGGGAGGTACAATGAGCAGTTCTTC; CDR3: CASSLIRGRYNEQFF; D: TRBD2; V: TRBV7-2; size: NA; J: TRBJ2-1; length: 15
DNA: TGCAGCATTTACTACGAGCAGTACTTC; CDR3: CSIYYEQYF; D: NA; V: TRBV29-1; size: few; J: TRBJ2-7; length: 9
DNA: TGTGCCATCACCGAAAGGACGGCTAAAGGCTACACCTTC; CDR3: CAITERTAKGYTF; D: NA; V: TRBV10-3; size: NA; J: TRBJ1-2; length: 13
DNA: TGCAGTGCTAGTGACATGGGGCTTTCCTACGAGCAGTACTTC; CDR3: CSASDMGLSYEQYF; D: NA; V: TRBV20-1; size: NA; J: TRBJ2-7; length: 14
DNA: TGTGCCAGCAGCCGGGAGGACCAAGAGACCCAGTACTTC; CDR3: CASSREDQETQYF; D: TRBD2; V: TRBV5-6; size: many; J: TRBJ2-5; length: 13